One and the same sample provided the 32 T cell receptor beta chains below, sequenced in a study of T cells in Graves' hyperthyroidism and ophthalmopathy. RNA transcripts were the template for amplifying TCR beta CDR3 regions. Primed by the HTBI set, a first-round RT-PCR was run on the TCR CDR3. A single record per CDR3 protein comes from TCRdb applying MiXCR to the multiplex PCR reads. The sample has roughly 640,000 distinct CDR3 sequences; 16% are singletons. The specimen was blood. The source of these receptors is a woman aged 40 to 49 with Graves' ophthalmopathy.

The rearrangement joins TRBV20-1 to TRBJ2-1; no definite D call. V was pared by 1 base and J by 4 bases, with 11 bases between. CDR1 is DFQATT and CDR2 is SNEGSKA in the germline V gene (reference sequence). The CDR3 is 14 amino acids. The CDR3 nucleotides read TGCAGTGCTAGAGGTGGGCTCGAATACAATGAGCAGTTCTTC. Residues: CSARGGLEYNEQFF.

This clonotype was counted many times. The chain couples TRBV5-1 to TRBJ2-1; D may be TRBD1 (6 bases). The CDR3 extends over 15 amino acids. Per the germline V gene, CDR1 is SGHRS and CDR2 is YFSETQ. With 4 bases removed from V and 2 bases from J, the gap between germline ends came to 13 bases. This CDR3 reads CASSDAGVAYNEQFF. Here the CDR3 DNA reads TGCGCCAGCAGCGATGCAGGGGTCGCCTACAATGAGCAGTTCTTC.

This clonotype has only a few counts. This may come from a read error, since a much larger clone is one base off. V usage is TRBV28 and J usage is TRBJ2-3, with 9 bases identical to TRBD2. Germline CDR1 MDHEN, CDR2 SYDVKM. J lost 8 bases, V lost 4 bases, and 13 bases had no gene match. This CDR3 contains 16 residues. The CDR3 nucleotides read TGTGCCAGCAGTTCCCCGGGTAGCGGGAGTGGAGGTACGCAGTATTTT. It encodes CASSSPGSGSGGTQYF.

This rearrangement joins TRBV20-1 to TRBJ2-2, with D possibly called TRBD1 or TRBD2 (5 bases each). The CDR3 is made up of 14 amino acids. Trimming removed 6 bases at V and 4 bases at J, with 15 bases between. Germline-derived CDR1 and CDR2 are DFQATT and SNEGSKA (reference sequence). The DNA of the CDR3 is TGCAGTGCCCTGGGGCTAGCCGGCACCGGGGAGCTGTTTTTT. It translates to CSALGLAGTGELFF.

The CDR3 coding sequence is TGTGCCAGCAGCCCAGACCAGGATCTGGGTCAGTTCTTC. Its protein product is CASSPDQDLGQFF. The chain uses TRBV7-2 and TRBJ2-1; D unclear. The V and J ends lost 5 bases and 13 bases respectively, with 18 bases between them. The CDR3 consists of 13 residues. From germline, CDR1 is SGHTA and CDR2 FQGNSA.

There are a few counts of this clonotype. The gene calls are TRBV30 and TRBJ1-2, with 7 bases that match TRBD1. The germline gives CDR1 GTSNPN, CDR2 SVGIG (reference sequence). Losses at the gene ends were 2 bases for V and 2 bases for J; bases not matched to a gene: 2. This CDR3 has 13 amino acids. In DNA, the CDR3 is TGTGCCTGGAGTTCGGGACAGAACTATGGCTACACCTTC. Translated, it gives CAWSSGQNYGYTF.

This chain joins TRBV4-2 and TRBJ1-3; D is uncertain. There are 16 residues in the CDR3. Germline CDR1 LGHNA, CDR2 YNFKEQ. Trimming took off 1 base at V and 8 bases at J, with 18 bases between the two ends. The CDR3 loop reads CASSQAAIHTRDTIYF. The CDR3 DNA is TGTGCCAGCAGCCAAGCAGCGATCCATACCCGGGACACCATATATTTT.

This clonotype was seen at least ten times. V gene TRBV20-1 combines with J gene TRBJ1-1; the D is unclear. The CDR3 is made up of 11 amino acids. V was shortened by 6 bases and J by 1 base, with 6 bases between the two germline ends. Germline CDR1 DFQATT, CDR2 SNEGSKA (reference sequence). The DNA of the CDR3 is TGCAGTGCCCGAGAGAACACTGAAGCTTTCTTT. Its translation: CSARENTEAFF.

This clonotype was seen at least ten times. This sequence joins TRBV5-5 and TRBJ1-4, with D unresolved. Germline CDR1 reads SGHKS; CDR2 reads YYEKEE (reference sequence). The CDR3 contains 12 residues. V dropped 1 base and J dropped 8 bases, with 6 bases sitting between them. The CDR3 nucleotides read TGTGCCAGCAGCTTGATCGGGGAAAAACTGTTTTTT. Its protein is CASSLIGEKLFF.

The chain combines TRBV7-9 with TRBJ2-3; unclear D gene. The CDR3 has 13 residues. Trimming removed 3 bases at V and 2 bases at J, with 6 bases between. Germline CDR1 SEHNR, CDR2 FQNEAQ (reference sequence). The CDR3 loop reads CASSFTATDTQYF. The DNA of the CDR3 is TGTGCCAGCAGCTTCACAGCCACAGATACGCAGTATTTT.

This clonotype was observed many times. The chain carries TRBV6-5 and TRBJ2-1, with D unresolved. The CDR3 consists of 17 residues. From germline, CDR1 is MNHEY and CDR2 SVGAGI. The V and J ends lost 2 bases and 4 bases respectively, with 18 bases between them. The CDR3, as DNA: TGTGCCAGCAGTTACCCCGGTGGGGTCCATCTTTACAATGAGCAGTTCTTC. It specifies CASSYPGGVHLYNEQFF.

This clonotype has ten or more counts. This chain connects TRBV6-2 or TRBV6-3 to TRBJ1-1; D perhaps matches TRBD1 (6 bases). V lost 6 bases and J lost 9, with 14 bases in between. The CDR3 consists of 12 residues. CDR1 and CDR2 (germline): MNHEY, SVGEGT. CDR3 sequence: CASSAGQIKAFF. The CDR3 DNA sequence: TGTGCCAGCAGCGCTGGACAGATTAAAGCTTTCTTT.

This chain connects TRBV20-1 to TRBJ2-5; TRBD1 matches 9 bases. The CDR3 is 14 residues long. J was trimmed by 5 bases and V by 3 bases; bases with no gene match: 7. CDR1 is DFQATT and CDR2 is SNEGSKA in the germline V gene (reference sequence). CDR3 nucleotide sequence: TGCAGTGCTAGGAGGACAGGGGTACGTGAGACCCAGTACTTC. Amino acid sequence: CSARRTGVRETQYF.

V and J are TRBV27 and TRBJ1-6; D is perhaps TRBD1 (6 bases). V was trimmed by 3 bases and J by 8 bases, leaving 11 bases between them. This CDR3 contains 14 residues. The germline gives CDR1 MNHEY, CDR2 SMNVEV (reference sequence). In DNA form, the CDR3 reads TGTGCCAGCAGTTTCCAGGGGCGTTATTCACCCCTCCACTTT. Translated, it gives CASSFQGRYSPLHF.

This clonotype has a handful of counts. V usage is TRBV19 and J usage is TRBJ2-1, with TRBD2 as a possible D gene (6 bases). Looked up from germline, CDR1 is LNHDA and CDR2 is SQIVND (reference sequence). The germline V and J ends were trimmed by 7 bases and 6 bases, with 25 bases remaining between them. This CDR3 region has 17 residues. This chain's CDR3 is CASNLGPDSWRGNEQFF. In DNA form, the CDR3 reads TGTGCCAGTAATTTGGGCCCAGATAGTTGGCGGGGCAATGAGCAGTTCTTC. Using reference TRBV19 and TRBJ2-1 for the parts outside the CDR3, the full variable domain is DGGITQSPKYLFRKEGQNVTLSCEQNLNHDAMYWYRQDPGQGLRLIYYSQIVNDFQKGDIAEGYSVSREKKESFPLTVTSAQKNPTAFYLCASNLGPDSWRGNEQFFGPGTRLTVL.

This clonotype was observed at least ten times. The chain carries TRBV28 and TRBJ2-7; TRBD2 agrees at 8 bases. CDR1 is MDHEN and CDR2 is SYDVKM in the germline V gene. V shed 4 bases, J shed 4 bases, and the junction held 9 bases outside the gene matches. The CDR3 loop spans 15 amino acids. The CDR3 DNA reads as TGTGCCAGCAGTTCGGGGGGGCAGGGGCTGTACGAGCAGTACTTC. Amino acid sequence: CASSSGGQGLYEQYF.

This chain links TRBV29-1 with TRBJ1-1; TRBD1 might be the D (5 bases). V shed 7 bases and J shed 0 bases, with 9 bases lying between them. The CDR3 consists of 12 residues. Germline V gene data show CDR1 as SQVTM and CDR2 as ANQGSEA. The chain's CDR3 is CSGKQVNTEAFF. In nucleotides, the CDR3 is TGCAGCGGAAAACAGGTGAACACTGAAGCTTTCTTT. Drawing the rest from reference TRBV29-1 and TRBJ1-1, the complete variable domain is SAVISQKPSRDICQRGTSLTIQCQVDSQVTMMFWYRQQPGQSLTLIATANQGSEATYESGFVIDKFPISRPNLTFSTLTVSNMSPEDSSIYLCSGKQVNTEAFFGQGTRLTVV.

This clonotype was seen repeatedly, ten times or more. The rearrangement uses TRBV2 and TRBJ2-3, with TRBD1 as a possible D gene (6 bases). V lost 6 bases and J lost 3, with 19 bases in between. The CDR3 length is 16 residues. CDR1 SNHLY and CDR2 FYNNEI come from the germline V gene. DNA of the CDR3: TGTGCCAGCAGCGCCAAACAGGGTGAGAGGACAGATACGCAGTATTTT. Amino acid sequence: CASSAKQGERTDTQYF.

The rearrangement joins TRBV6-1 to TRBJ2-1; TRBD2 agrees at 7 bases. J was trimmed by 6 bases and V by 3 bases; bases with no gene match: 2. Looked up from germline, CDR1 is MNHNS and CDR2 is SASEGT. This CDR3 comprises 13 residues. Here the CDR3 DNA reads TGTGCCAGCAGTGATTGGGGGGGCAATGAGCAGTTCTTC. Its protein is CASSDWGGNEQFF.

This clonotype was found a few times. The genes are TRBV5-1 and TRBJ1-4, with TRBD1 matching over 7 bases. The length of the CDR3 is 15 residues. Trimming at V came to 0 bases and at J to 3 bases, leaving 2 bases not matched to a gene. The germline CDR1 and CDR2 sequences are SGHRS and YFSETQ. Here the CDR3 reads CASSLVQGSNEKLFF. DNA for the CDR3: TGCGCCAGCAGCTTGGTACAGGGGTCTAATGAAAAACTGTTTTTT.

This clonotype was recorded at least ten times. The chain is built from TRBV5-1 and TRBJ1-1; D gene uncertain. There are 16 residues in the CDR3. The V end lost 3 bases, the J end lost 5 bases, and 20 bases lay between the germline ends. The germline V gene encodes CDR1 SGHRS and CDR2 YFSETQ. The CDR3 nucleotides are TGCGCCAGCAGCTCTTTGGGGTCTTCCCGTGGGACTGAAGCTTTCTTT. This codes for CASSSLGSSRGTEAFF.

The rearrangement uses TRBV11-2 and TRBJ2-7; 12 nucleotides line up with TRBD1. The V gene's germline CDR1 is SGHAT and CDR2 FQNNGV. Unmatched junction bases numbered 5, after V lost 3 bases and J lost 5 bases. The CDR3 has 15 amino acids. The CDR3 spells CASSFTGTGGDEQYF. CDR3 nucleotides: TGTGCCAGCAGCTTTACCGGGACAGGGGGCGACGAGCAGTACTTC.

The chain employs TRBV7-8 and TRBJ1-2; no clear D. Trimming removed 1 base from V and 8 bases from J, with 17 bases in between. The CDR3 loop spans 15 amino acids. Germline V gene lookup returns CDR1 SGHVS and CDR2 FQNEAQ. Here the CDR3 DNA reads TGTGCCAGCAGCTTAGGCGTAACGACCTTATGGGGCTACACCTTC. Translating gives CASSLGVTTLWGYTF.

The CDR3 sequence is CASSLDRGSSPLHF. Here the CDR3 DNA reads TGTGCCAGCAGCTTAGATAGGGGGTCCTCACCCCTCCACTTT. This chain uses TRBV7-2 with TRBJ1-6, with D possibly matching TRBD1 (6 bases). The CDR3 length is 14 residues. Germline V lookup: CDR1 SGHTA, CDR2 FQGNSA. V was pared by 1 base and J by 10 bases, with 11 bases between.

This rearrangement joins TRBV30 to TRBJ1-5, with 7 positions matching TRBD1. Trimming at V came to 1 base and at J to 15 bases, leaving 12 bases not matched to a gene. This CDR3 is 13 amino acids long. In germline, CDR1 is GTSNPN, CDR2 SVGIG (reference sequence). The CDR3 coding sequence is TGTGCCTGGAGTGAGGGGGCCCAGCTGACGGGGCATTTT. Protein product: CAWSEGAQLTGHF.

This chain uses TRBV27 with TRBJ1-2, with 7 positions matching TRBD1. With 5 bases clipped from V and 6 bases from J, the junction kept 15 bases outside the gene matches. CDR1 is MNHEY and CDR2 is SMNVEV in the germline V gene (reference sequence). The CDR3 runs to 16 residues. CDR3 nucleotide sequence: TGTGCCAGCAGTCCGGCCGGGGCAGGGGGGCGTCATGGCTACACCTTC. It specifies CASSPAGAGGRHGYTF.

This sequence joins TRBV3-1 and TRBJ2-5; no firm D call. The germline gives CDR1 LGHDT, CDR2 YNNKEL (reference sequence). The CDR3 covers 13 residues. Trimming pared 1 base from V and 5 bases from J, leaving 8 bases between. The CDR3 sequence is CASSQGFLETQYF. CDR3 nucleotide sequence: TGTGCCAGCAGCCAAGGGTTCTTGGAGACCCAGTACTTC.

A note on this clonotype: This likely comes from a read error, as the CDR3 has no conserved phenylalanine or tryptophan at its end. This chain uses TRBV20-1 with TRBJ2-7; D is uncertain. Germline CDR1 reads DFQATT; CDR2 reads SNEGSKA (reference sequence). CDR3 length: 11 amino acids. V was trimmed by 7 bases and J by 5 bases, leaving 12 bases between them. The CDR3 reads CSVVPVDEQYL. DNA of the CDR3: TGCAGTGTCGTTCCAGTTGACGAGCAGTACCTC.

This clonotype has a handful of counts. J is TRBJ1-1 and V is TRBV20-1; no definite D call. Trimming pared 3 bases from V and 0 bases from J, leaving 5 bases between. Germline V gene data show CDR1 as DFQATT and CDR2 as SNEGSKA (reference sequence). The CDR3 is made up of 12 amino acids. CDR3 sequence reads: CSASFLNTEAFF. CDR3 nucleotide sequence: TGCAGTGCTAGTTTTCTGAACACTGAAGCTTTCTTT.

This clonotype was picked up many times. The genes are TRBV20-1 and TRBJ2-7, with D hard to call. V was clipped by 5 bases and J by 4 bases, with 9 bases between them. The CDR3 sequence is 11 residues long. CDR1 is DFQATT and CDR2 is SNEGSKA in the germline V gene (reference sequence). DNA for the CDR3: TGCAGTGCTGAGCCGGGTTACGAGCAGTACTTC. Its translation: CSAEPGYEQYF.

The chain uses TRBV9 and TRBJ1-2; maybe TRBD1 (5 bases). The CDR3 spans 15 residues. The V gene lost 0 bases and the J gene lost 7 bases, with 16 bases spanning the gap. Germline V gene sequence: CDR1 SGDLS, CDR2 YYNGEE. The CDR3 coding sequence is TGTGCCAGCAGCGTAGCCGGAGGGGACGGAATTGGCTACACCTTC. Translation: CASSVAGGDGIGYTF.

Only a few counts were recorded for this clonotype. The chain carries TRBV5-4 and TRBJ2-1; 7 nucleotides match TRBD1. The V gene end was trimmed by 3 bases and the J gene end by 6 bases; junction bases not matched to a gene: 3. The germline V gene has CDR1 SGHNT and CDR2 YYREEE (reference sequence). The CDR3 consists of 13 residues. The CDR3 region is CASSWTGVNEQFF. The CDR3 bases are TGTGCCAGCAGCTGGACAGGAGTCAATGAGCAGTTCTTC.